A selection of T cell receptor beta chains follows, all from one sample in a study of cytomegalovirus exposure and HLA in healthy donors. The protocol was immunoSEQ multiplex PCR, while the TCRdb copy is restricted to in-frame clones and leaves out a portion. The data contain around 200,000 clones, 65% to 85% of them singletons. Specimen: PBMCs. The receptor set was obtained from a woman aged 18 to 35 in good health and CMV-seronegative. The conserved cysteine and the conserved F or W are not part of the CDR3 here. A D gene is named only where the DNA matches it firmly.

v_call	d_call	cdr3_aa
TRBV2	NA	ASSAPYEQY
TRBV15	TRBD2	ATSGQTSGGAEEQF
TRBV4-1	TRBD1	ASSQRTGGEGLTEAF
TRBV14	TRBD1	ASSQSRTGGNSPLH
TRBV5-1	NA	ASSLLGEQY
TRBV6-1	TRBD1	ASSRQGEGSEAF
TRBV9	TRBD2	ASSVDGRGNEQF
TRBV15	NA	ATSRGRGTEAF
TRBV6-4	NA	ASSVMAGAYNEQF
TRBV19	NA	ASNSGRANTEAF
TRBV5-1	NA	ASSSFGYETEAF
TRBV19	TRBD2	ASSMLLAGDYEQY
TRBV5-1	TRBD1	ASSGTGGPEAF
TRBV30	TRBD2	AWSIEIAGGDTQY
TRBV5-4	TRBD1	ASSSTGTNEKLF
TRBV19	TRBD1	ASRPTGQIANYGYT